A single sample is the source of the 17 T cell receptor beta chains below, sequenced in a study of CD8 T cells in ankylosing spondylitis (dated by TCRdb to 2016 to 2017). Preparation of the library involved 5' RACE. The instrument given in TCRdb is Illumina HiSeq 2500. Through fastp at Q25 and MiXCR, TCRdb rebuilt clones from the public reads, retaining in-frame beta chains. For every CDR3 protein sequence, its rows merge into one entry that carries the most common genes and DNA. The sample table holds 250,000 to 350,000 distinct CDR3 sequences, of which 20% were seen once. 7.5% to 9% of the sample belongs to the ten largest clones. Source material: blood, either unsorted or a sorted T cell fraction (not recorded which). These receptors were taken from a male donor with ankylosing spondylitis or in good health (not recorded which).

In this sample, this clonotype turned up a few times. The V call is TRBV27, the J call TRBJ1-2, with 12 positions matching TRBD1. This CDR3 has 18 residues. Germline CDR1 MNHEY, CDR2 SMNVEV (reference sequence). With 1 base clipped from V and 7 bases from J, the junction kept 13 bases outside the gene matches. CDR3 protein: CASSLLGGTGGIPLGYTF. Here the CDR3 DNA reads TGTGCCAGCAGTTTATTAGGGGGGACAGGGGGCATTCCCCTTGGCTACACCTTC.

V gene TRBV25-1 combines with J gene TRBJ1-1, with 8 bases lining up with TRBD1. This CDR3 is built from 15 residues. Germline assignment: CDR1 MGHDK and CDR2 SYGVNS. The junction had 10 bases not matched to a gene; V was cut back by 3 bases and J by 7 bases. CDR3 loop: CASSEQGARIGEAFF. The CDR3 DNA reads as TGTGCCAGCAGTGAGCAGGGGGCGAGAATTGGTGAAGCTTTCTTT.

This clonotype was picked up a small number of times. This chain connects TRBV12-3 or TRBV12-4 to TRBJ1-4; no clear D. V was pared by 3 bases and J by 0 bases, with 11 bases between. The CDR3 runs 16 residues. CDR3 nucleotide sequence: TGTGCCAGCAGTTTGTCGCTGGGAGCAACTAATGAAAAACTGTTTTTT. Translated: CASSLSLGATNEKLFF.

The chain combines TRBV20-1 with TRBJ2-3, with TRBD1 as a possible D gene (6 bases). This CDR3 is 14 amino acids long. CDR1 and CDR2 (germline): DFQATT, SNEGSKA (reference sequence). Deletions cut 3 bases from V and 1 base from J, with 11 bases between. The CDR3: CSASGTPGTDTQYF. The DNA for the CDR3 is TGCAGTGCTAGTGGGACACCCGGCACAGATACGCAGTATTTT.

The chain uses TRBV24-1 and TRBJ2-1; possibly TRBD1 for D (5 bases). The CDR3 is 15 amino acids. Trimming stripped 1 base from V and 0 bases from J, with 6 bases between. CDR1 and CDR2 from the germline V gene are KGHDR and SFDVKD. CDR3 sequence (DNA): TGTGCCACCAGTGATTTTGGGGCCTCCTACAATGAGCAGTTCTTC. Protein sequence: CATSDFGASYNEQFF.

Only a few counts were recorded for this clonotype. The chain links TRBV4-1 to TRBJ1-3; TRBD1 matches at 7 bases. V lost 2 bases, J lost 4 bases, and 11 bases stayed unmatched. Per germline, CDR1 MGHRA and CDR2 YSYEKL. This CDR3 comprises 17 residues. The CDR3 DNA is TGCGCCAGCAGCCAAAGGTGGGAACAGGGGTCAGGAAACACCATATATTTT. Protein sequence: CASSQRWEQGSGNTIYF.

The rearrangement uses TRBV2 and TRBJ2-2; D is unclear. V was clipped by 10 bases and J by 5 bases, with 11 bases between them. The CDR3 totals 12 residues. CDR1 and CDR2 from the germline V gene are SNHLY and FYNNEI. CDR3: CATRAPTGELFF. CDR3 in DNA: TGTGCCACCCGGGCGCCTACCGGGGAGCTGTTTTTT.

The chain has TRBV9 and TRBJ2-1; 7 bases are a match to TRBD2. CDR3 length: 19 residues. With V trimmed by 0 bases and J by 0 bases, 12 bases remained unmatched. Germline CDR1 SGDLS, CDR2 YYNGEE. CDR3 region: CASSVESGLAVSSYNEQFF. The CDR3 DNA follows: TGTGCCAGCAGCGTAGAATCCGGCCTAGCGGTCTCCTCCTACAATGAGCAGTTCTTC.

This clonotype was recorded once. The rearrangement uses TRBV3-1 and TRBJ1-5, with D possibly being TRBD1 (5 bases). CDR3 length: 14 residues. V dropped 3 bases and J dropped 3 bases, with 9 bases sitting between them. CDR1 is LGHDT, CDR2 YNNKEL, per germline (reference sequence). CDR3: CASSQDMNNQPQHF. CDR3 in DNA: TGTGCCAGCAGCCAGGACATGAACAATCAGCCCCAGCATTTT.

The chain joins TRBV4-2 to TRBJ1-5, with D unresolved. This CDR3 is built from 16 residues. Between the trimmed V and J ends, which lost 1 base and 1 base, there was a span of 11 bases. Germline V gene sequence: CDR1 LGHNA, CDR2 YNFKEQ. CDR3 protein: CASSQAGWESNQPQHF. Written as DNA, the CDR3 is TGTGCCAGCAGCCAAGCGGGCTGGGAGAGCAATCAGCCCCAGCATTTT.

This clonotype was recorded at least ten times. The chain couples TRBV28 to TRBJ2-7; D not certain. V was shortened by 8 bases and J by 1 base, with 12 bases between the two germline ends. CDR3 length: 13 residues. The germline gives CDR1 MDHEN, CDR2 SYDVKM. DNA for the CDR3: TGTGCCAGCGCTATGGTTGGGTCCTACGAGCAGTACGTC. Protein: CASAMVGSYEQYV.

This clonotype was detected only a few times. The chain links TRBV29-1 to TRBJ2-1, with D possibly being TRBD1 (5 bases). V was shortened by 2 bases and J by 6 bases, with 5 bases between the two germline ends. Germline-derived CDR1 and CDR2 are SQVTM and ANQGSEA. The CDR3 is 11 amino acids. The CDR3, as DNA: TGCAGCGTTGAAAGGGGCAATGAGCAGTTCTTC. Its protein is CSVERGNEQFF.

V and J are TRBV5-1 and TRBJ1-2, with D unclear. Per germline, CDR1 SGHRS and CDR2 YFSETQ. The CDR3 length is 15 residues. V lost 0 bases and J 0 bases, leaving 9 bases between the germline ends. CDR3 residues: CASSLVPNTNYGYTF. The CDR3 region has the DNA TGCGCCAGCAGCTTGGTCCCGAATACTAACTATGGCTACACCTTC.

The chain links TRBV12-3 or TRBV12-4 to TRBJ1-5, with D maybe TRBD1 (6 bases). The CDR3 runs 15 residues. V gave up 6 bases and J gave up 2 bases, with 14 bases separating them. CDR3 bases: TGTGCCAGCAGACCACAGGGAAGTGGCAATCAGCCCCAGCATTTT. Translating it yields CASRPQGSGNQPQHF.

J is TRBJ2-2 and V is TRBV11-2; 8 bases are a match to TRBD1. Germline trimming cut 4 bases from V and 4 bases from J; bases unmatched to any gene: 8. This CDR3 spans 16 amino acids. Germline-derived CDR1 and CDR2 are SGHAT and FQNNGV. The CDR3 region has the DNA TGTGCCAGCAGCTCATGGACAGGGTCGGGCACCGGGGAGCTGTTTTTT. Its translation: CASSSWTGSGTGELFF.

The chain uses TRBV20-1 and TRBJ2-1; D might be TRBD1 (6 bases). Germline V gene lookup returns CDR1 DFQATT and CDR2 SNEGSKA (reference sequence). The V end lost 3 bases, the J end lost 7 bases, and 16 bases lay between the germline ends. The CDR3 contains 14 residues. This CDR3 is CSASWAGVLNEQFF. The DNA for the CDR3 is TGCAGTGCTAGCTGGGCAGGGGTGCTGAATGAGCAGTTCTTC.

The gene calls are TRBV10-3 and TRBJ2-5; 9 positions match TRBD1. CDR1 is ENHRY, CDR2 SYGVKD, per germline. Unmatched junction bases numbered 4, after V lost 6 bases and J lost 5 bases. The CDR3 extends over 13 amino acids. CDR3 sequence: CAISPTGGETQYF. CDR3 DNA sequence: TGTGCCATCAGCCCGACAGGGGGGGAGACCCAGTACTTC.